These T cell receptor beta chains were read from a single sample in a study of early T cells in non-severe SARS-CoV-2 infection. MiXCR, applied by TCRdb to the 5' RACE reads, yields one record per CDR3 protein. This table has tens of thousands of distinct CDR3 sequences, about 11% appearing once. Material: whole blood. The receptors originated from an adult who was a healthcare worker with PCR-confirmed SARS-CoV-2 infection or an uninfected control (not recorded which). Each CDR3 is given with its conserved first and last residue. The order of the fields is clone size, V gene, D gene, J gene, CDR3 DNA, CDR3 protein. D genes are given only for firm matches. Only some rows state a clone size, as once, few, many or a class for expanded clones.

size: .; V: TRBV29-1; D: .; J: TRBJ1-3; DNA: TGCAGCGTTGAAGGCAGGGCTGGAAACACCATATATTTT; CDR3: CSVEGRAGNTIYF
size: .; V: TRBV6-1; D: .; J: TRBJ2-1; DNA: TGTGCCAGCAGTGAAACTGCGTCGAGCTACAATGAGCAGTTCTTC; CDR3: CASSETASSYNEQFF
size: .; V: TRBV13; D: .; J: TRBJ2-7; DNA: TGTGCCAGCAGCTCTGCTAGCGCTTCCCGCCTGCAGTACTTC; CDR3: CASSSASASRLQYF
size: .; V: TRBV6-2/TRBV6-3; D: TRBD1; J: TRBJ2-1; DNA: TGTGCCAGCAACCCCGGGACAGGGGTGAAGGATGAGCAGTTCTTC; CDR3: CASNPGTGVKDEQFF
size: many; V: TRBV7-6; D: .; J: TRBJ2-2; DNA: TGTGCCAGCAGCTCGGATGCAGCTGGGGTTACCGGGGAGCCGTTTTTT; CDR3: CASSSDAAGVTGEPFF
size: many; V: TRBV11-2; D: .; J: TRBJ2-5; DNA: TGTGCCAGCAGCTCATCCCCAGAGACCCAGTACTTC; CDR3: CASSSSPETQYF
size: few; V: TRBV2; D: .; J: TRBJ1-1; DNA: TGTGCCAGCAGGGAAAGAATAATTGAAGCTTTCTTT; CDR3: CASRERIIEAFF
size: .; V: TRBV3-1; D: .; J: TRBJ1-2; DNA: TGTGCCAGCAGTCAGGCACGCCAGCTGCACCACTATGGCTACACCTTC; CDR3: CASSQARQLHHYGYTF
size: many; V: TRBV5-6; D: .; J: TRBJ2-5; DNA: TGTGCCAGCAGCTTAGGACAGCAAGAGACCCAGTACTTC; CDR3: CASSLGQQETQYF
size: .; V: TRBV30; D: .; J: TRBJ2-3; DNA: TGTGCCTGGAGTGTACTAGGGCTCGCAGATACGCAGTATTTT; CDR3: CAWSVLGLADTQYF
size: many; V: TRBV4-2; D: .; J: TRBJ2-1; DNA: TGTGCCAGCAGCCAAGAAGCGGCAGGGTACTACAATGAGCAGTTCTTC; CDR3: CASSQEAAGYYNEQFF
size: .; V: TRBV20-1; D: .; J: TRBJ1-4; DNA: TGCAGTGCTGGGGGTATTGCAACTAATGAAAAACTGTTTTTT; CDR3: CSAGGIATNEKLFF
size: few; V: TRBV9; D: .; J: TRBJ2-5; DNA: TGTGCCAGCAGCCTAGTTGGAGAGACCCAGTACTTC; CDR3: CASSLVGETQYF
size: .; V: TRBV28; D: .; J: TRBJ1-6; DNA: TGTGCCAGCAGTTTGGGGGAGGGCACACCCCTCCACTTT; CDR3: CASSLGEGTPLHF
size: few; V: TRBV11-2; D: TRBD2; J: TRBJ2-1; DNA: TGTGCCAGCAGCTTACATCAAGCGGGAGGAGGGCGGAATGAGCAGTTCTTC; CDR3: CASSLHQAGGGRNEQFF
size: many; V: TRBV7-9; D: .; J: TRBJ2-5; DNA: TGTGCCAGCAGCTTAGTGGCGGGACAGCGTTCGGAGACCCAGTACTTC; CDR3: CASSLVAGQRSETQYF
size: few; V: TRBV5-5; D: .; J: TRBJ1-2; DNA: TGTGCCAGCAGCTGGGGAGGGGCAATCGCGAGTGGCTACACCTTC; CDR3: CASSWGGAIASGYTF
size: many; V: TRBV6-2/TRBV6-3; D: .; J: TRBJ2-7; DNA: TGTGCCAGCAATCAGCTCCGGGACCGCAGTGCCTACGAGCAGTACTTC; CDR3: CASNQLRDRSAYEQYF
size: .; V: TRBV7-6; D: .; J: TRBJ1-1; DNA: TGTGCCAGCAGCTTGGGACAACCTGCTTCTGAAGCTTTCTTT; CDR3: CASSLGQPASEAFF
size: .; V: TRBV2; D: TRBD2; J: TRBJ2-5; DNA: TGTGCCAGCAGTGTTGCTAGCGGGGGGTTAAAGACCCAGTACTTC; CDR3: CASSVASGGLKTQYF
size: few; V: TRBV6-1; D: TRBD2; J: TRBJ2-7; DNA: TGTGCCAGCAGTGGGATCGGGGGGGGCTCCTACGAGCAGTACTTC; CDR3: CASSGIGGGSYEQYF
size: many; V: TRBV7-3; D: .; J: TRBJ2-1; DNA: TGTGCCAGCAGCTTAATTGGTCGCGGTGGTCTTAATGAGCAGTTCTTC; CDR3: CASSLIGRGGLNEQFF
size: many; V: TRBV9; D: .; J: TRBJ2-1; DNA: TGTGCCAGCAGCGCCGGACTATACAATGAGCAGTTCTTC; CDR3: CASSAGLYNEQFF
size: many; V: TRBV12-3/TRBV12-4; D: TRBD1; J: TRBJ2-3; DNA: TGTGCCAGCAGCTACAGGGGGCGGACAGATACGCAGTATTTT; CDR3: CASSYRGRTDTQYF
size: .; V: TRBV5-1; D: .; J: TRBJ2-5; DNA: TGCGCCAGCAGCCTGGGTATGGGACCCCTACCGACCCAGTACTTC; CDR3: CASSLGMGPLPTQYF
size: few; V: TRBV5-1; D: .; J: TRBJ2-5; DNA: TGCGCCAGCAGCTTGGCTCAGGTCTCAGAGACCCAGTACTTC; CDR3: CASSLAQVSETQYF
size: .; V: TRBV18; D: .; J: TRBJ1-6; DNA: TGTGCCAGCTCCCCTACGGGGCAGGGCAATTCACCCCTCCACTTT; CDR3: CASSPTGQGNSPLHF
size: .; V: TRBV5-1; D: .; J: TRBJ2-1; DNA: TGCGCCAGCAGCTCTGGACTGCTCAGGGAGCAGTTCTTC; CDR3: CASSSGLLREQFF
size: many; V: TRBV4-3; D: .; J: TRBJ1-1; DNA: TGCGCCAGCCGCCACCAGGCGCTGGGGACTGAAGCTTTCTTT; CDR3: CASRHQALGTEAFF
size: few; V: TRBV30; D: .; J: TRBJ2-2; DNA: TGTGCCTGGAGAGACGGGGGCCCTCACACCGGGGAGCTGTTTTTT; CDR3: CAWRDGGPHTGELFF